This TCR beta chain is drawn from a study of blood T cell repertoires in COVID-19. About the research overall: In each case, the material was cDNA or gDNA derived from T cells, B-cell-depleted T cells, or PBMCs.

Unmatched junction bases numbered 8, after V lost 4 bases and J lost 5 bases. CDR3 size: 15 residues. CDR1 and CDR2 (germline): MDHEN, SYDVKM. Per the original methods: Cell counts per sample came from amplifying reference gene primers. TCRdb's table, derived via immunoSEQ multiplex PCR, lists solely in-frame clones and lacks some. The V and J calls and clone size were taken over from that table, and D and trimming were inferred from the DNA. The table records fewer than 130,000 clones, approximately 69% of them present only once. Sequencing input: peripheral blood. This receptor was identified in a man older than 75 with acute or convalescent COVID-19. V is TRBV28 and J is TRBJ2-3; TRBD1 matches 8 bases. CDR3: CASSYFAGGRDTQYF. In nucleotides, the CDR3 is TGTGCCAGCAGTTACTTCGCAGGGGGCAGAGATACGCAGTATTTT.